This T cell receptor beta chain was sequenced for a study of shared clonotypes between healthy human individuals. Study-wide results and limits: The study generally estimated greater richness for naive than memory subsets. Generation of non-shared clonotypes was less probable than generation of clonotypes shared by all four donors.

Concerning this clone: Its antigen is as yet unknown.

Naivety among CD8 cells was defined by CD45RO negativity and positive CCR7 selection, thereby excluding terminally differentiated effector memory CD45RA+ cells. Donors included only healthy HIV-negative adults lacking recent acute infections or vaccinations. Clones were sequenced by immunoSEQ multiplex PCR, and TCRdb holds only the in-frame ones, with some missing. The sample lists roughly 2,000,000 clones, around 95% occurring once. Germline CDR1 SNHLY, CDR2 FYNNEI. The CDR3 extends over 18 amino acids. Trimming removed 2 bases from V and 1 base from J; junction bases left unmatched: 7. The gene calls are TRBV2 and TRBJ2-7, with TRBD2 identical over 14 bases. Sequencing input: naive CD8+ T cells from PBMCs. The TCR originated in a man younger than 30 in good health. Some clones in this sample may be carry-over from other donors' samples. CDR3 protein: CASSEMTSGRALSYEQYF. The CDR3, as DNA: TGTGCCAGCAGTGAAATGACTAGCGGGAGGGCGCTTTCCTACGAGCAGTACTTC.